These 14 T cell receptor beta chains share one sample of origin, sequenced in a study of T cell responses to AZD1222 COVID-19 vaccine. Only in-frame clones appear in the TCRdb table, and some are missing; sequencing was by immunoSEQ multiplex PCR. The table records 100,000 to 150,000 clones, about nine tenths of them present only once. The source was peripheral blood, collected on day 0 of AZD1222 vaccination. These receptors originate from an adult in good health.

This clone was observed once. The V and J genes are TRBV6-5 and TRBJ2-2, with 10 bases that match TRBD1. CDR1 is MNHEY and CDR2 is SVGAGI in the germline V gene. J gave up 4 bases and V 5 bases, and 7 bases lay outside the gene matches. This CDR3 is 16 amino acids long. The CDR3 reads CASSNYGTGVTGELFF. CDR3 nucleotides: TGTGCCAGCAGTAACTACGGGACAGGGGTCACCGGGGAGCTGTTTTTT.

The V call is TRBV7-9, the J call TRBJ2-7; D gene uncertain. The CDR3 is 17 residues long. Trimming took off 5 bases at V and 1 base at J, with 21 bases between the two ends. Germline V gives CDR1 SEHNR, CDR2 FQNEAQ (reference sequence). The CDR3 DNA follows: TGTGCCAGCAGCCCCCGACGTGTGGGCAGGAAATCCTACGAGCAGTACTTC. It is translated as CASSPRRVGRKSYEQYF.

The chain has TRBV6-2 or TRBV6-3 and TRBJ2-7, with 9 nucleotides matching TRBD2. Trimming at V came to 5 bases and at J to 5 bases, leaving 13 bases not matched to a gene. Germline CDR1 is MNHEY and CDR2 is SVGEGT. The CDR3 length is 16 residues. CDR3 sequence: CASSPSWAGGPHEQYF. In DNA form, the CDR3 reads TGTGCCAGCAGTCCCTCGTGGGCGGGAGGGCCGCACGAGCAGTACTTC.

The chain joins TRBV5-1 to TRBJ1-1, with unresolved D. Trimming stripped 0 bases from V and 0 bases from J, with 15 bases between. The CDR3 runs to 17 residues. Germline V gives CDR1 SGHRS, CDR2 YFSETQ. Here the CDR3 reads CASSLGTPDGLNTEAFF. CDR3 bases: TGCGCCAGCAGCTTGGGAACCCCGGACGGGCTGAACACTGAAGCTTTCTTT. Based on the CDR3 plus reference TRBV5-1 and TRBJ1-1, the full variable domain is KAGVTQTPRYLIKTRGQQVTLSCSPISGHRSVSWYQQTPGQGLQFLFEYFSETQRNKGNFPGRFSGRQFSNSRSEMNVSTLELGDSALYLCASSLGTPDGLNTEAFFGQGTRLTVV.

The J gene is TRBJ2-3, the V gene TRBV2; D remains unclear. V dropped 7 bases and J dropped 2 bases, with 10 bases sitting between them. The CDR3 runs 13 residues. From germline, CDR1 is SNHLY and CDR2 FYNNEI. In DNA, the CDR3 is TGTGCCAGCACCTGGACCATCACAGATACGCAGTATTTT. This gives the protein CASTWTITDTQYF. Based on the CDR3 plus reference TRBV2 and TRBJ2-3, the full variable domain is EPEVTQTPSHQVTQMGQEVILRCVPISNHLYFYWYRQILGQKVEFLVSFYNNEISEKSEIFDDQFSVERPDGSNFTLKIRSTKLEDSAMYFCASTWTITDTQYFGPGTRLTVL.

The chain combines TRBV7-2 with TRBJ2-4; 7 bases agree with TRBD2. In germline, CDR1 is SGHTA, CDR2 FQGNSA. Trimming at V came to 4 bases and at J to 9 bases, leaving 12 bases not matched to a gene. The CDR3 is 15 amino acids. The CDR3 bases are TGTGCCAGCAGCTACGGACTGAGGGAGGGCGGCATTCAGTACTTC. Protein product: CASSYGLREGGIQYF.

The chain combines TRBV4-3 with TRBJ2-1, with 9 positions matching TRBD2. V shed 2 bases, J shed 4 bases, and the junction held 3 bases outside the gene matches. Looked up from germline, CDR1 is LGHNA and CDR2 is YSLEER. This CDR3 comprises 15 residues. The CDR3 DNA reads TGCGCCAGCAGCCAACTAGCGGGGCTATACAATGAGCAGTTCTTC. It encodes CASSQLAGLYNEQFF.

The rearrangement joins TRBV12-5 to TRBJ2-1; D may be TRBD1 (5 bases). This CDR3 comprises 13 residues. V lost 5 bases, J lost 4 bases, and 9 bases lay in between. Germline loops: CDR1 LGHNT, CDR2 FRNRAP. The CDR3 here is CASGTGVYNEQFF. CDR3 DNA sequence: TGTGCTAGTGGTACAGGAGTTTACAATGAGCAGTTCTTC.

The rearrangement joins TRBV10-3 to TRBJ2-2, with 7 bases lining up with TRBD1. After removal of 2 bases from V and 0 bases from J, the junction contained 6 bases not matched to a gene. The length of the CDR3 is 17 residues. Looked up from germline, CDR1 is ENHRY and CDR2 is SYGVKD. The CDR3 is CAISERWTGANTGELFF. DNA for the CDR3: TGTGCCATCAGTGAGCGGTGGACAGGCGCGAACACCGGGGAGCTGTTTTTT.

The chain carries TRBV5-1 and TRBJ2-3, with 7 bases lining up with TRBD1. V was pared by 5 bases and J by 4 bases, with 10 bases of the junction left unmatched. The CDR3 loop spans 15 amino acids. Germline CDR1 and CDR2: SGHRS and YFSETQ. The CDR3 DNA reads TGCGCCAGCAGTCCGACAGGGCCGGTCGCAGATACGCAGTATTTT. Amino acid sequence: CASSPTGPVADTQYF.

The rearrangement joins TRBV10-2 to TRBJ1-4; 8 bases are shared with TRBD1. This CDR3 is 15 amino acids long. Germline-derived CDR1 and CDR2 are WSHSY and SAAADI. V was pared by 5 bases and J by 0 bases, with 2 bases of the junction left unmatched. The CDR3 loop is CASSSGGATNEKLFF. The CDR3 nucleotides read TGCGCCAGCAGTTCAGGGGGCGCAACTAATGAAAAACTGTTTTTT.

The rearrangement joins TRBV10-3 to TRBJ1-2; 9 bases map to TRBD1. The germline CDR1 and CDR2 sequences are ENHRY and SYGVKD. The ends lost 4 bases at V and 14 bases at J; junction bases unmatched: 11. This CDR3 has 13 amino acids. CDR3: CAISGTGVPGYTF. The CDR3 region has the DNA TGTGCCATCAGTGGGACAGGGGTCCCGGGGTATACCTTC.

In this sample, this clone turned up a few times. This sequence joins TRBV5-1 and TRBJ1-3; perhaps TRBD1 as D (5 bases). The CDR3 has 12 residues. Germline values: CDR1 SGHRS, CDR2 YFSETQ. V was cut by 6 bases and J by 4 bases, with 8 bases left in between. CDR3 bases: TGCGCCAGCAATGGGGACGGAAACACCATATATTTT. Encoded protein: CASNGDGNTIYF.

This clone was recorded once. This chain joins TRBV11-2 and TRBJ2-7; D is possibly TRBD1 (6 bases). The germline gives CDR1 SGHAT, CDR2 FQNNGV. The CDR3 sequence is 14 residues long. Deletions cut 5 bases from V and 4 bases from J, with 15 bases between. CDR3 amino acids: CASSIVGGWYEQYF. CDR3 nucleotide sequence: TGTGCCAGCAGCATAGTTGGGGGCTGGTACGAGCAGTACTTC.